Below, 28 T cell receptor beta chains from the same sample are listed, as sequenced in a study of blood T cell repertoires in COVID-19. Sequenced by immunoSEQ multiplex PCR; TCRdb stores in-frame clones only, minus some. The data contain just over 650,000 clones, approximately 90% of them seen just once; the ten biggest clones take up under 0.3%. The sample was peripheral blood. Every receptor here comes from a woman younger than 30 with acute or convalescent COVID-19.

Details on this clone: The sample has other DNA sequences that encode this CDR3 too. The rearrangement joins TRBV3-1 (or the pseudogene TRBV3-2) to TRBJ1-5; D is uncertain. The germline gives CDR1 LGHDT, CDR2 YNNKEL (reference sequence). Deletions cut 1 base from V and 2 bases from J, with 9 bases between. CDR3 length: 15 residues. CDR3 amino acids: CASSQGGGGNQPQHF. Written as DNA, the CDR3 is TGTGCCAGCAGCCAAGGAGGCGGCGGCAATCAGCCCCAGCATTTT.

V is TRBV6-5 and J is TRBJ1-4; 8 nucleotides match TRBD1. The CDR3 covers 15 residues. Trimming cost V 5 bases and J 7 bases; bases outside gene matches: 9. Looked up from germline, CDR1 is MNHEY and CDR2 is SVGAGI. Written as DNA, the CDR3 is TGTGCCAGCAGTCGCCGGACAGGGTCAGGTGAAAAACTGTTTTTT. Protein sequence: CASSRRTGSGEKLFF.

The genes are TRBV7-3 and TRBJ2-3, with a possible D match to TRBD2 (6 bases). The V gene's germline CDR1 is SGHTA and CDR2 FQGTGA. The CDR3 spans 17 residues. Trimming pared 2 bases from V and 0 bases from J, leaving 15 bases between. DNA of the CDR3: TGTGCCAGCAGCTTATTGGGACTGTCGACTAGCACAGATACGCAGTATTTT. Protein: CASSLLGLSTSTDTQYF.

The rearrangement links TRBV10-3 to TRBJ1-2; tentative D call: TRBD1 (5 bases). The germline V and J ends were trimmed by 5 bases and 8 bases, with 15 bases remaining between them. Germline V gives CDR1 ENHRY, CDR2 SYGVKD. CDR3 size: 13 residues. The CDR3 region is CAISPDQGVGYTF. The DNA for the CDR3 is TGTGCCATCAGTCCAGATCAGGGCGTGGGCTACACCTTC.

The V call is TRBV2, the J call TRBJ1-1; TRBD1 aligns across 7 bases. The V segment lost 7 bases and the J segment 0 bases; nucleotides outside the gene matches: 11. The CDR3 spans 16 residues. Germline lookup yields CDR1 SNHLY and CDR2 FYNNEI. Here the CDR3 DNA reads TGTGCCAGCACCGGACGACAGGGTCCCATGAACACTGAAGCTTTCTTT. Its translation is CASTGRQGPMNTEAFF.

This sequence joins TRBV3-1 (or the pseudogene TRBV3-2) and TRBJ1-2; a possible D gene is TRBD1 (6 bases). Germline CDR1 is LGHDT and CDR2 is YNNKEL (reference sequence). V lost 4 bases and J 8 bases, leaving 26 bases between the germline ends. The CDR3 is made up of 17 amino acids. CDR3 in DNA: TGTGCCAGCAGCCTAGGGGGGGACGCCCTCCAGGTTGGGGGCTACACCTTC. It yields the protein CASSLGGDALQVGGYTF.

This clone was seen a handful of times. The genes are TRBV5-1 and TRBJ1-1, with D perhaps TRBD1 (5 bases). Trimming stripped 5 bases from V and 0 bases from J, with 23 bases between. CDR1 and CDR2 from the germline V gene are SGHRS and YFSETQ. The CDR3 is made up of 18 amino acids. The CDR3, as DNA: TGCGCCAGCAGTCCACATTTTGGGGCGAACACTATGAACACTGAAGCTTTCTTT. This encodes CASSPHFGANTMNTEAFF.

Only one count was recorded for this clone. The gene calls are TRBV29-1 and TRBJ1-2; 9 bases are shared with TRBD1. The CDR3 is 14 residues long. Per germline, CDR1 SQVTM and CDR2 ANQGSEA. Losses at the gene ends were 6 bases for V and 2 bases for J; bases not matched to a gene: 7. The CDR3 sequence: CSVPPGQGNYGYTF. As DNA, the CDR3 is TGCAGCGTACCTCCGGGACAGGGAAACTATGGCTACACCTTC.

The V call is TRBV5-1, the J call TRBJ1-1; no clear D gene. The CDR3 length is 15 residues. Germline loops: CDR1 SGHRS, CDR2 YFSETQ. V was cut by 0 bases and J by 1 base, with 10 bases left in between. CDR3: CASSLANSGNTEAFF. CDR3 sequence (DNA): TGCGCCAGCAGCTTGGCGAACTCGGGGAACACTGAAGCTTTCTTT.

The rearrangement joins TRBV9 to TRBJ2-3; no reliable D call. The CDR3 extends over 14 amino acids. Germline V CDR1 and CDR2: SGDLS, YYNGEE. V lost 3 bases to trimming and J lost 5 bases, with 13 bases between them. The CDR3 DNA is TGTGCCAGCAGCGCTTGGCTAGAGGTAGATACGCAGTATTTT. The encoded protein is CASSAWLEVDTQYF.

Turning to this clone: The sample contains more than one DNA sequence encoding this CDR3. The chain has TRBV7-2 and TRBJ2-1, with D possibly TRBD2 on 6 matching bases. The germline V and J ends were trimmed by 3 bases and 5 bases, with 8 bases remaining between them. CDR3 length: 13 amino acids. Germline V gene data show CDR1 as SGHTA and CDR2 as FQGNSA. CDR3 loop: CASSLGLNNEQFF. Written as DNA, the CDR3 is TGTGCCAGCAGCTTGGGACTCAACAATGAGCAGTTCTTC. The full variable domain, completed using reference TRBV7-2 and TRBJ2-1, is GAGVSQSPSNKVTEKGKDVELRCDPISGHTALYWYRQSLGQGLEFLIYFQGNSAPDKSGLPSDRFSAERTGGSVSTLTIQRTQQEDSAVYLCASSLGLNNEQFFGPGTRLTVL.

The chain combines TRBV21-1 with TRBJ1-2; no check of the table's D call, TRBD1, against the DNA was made. TRBV21-1 is designated a pseudogene. CDR3 length: 17 amino acids. The DNA for the CDR3 is TGTGCCAGCAGCAAAGCCGCCGGTTGTGGGGCCGACTATGGCTACACCTTC. Residues: CASSKAAGCGADYGYTF.

The chain has TRBV5-1 and TRBJ2-7; D perhaps matches TRBD2 (5 bases). V was shortened by 4 bases and J by 2 bases, with 13 bases between the two germline ends. Germline CDR1 is SGHRS and CDR2 is YFSETQ. CDR3 size: 14 residues. The CDR3 protein is CASSPGSHTYEQYF. The CDR3 DNA sequence: TGCGCCAGCAGCCCGGGGTCACACACCTACGAGCAGTACTTC.

The chain couples TRBV6-4 to TRBJ2-7; D possibly corresponds to TRBD2 (6 bases). CDR3 size: 13 residues. V was pared by 4 bases and J by 1 base, with 8 bases between. CDR1 and CDR2 from the germline V gene are MRHNA and SNTAGT. The CDR3 protein is CASSGRGSYEQYF. The DNA for the CDR3 is TGTGCCAGCAGTGGGAGGGGATCCTACGAGCAGTACTTC.

The chain uses TRBV2 and TRBJ2-3, with D possibly being TRBD1 (6 bases). The CDR3 covers 16 residues. Trimming took 3 bases from V and 5 from J, leaving 18 bases between them. Germline V gene lookup returns CDR1 SNHLY and CDR2 FYNNEI. The CDR3 sequence: CASSDAWTEGRDTQYF. Here the CDR3 DNA reads TGTGCCAGCAGTGATGCGTGGACAGAGGGGAGAGATACGCAGTATTTT.

The V gene is TRBV5-1, the J gene TRBJ2-2; maybe TRBD1 (6 bases). This CDR3 is 13 amino acids long. Trimming took 5 bases from V and 7 from J, leaving 12 bases between them. Germline V gene sequence: CDR1 SGHRS, CDR2 YFSETQ. The CDR3 DNA follows: TGCGCCAGCAGGGTAGTACAGGGCGGGGAGCTGTTTTTT. This gives the protein CASRVVQGGELFF.

The chain is built from TRBV27 and TRBJ2-7, with a weak D call TRBD2 (7 bases). Germline loops: CDR1 MNHEY, CDR2 SMNVEV (reference sequence). CDR3 length: 13 residues. Trimming took off 8 bases at V and 3 bases at J, with 14 bases between the two ends. This chain's CDR3 is CASSSGGLYEQYF. The CDR3 nucleotides read TGTGCCAGCTCCTCCGGGGGGCTCTACGAGCAGTACTTC.

This rearrangement joins TRBV13 to TRBJ1-2, with a tentative D call TRBD1 (6 bases). The CDR3 has 16 amino acids. Trimming stripped 5 bases from V and 4 bases from J, with 20 bases between. Germline V gives CDR1 PRHDT, CDR2 FYEKMQ (reference sequence). The CDR3 DNA follows: TGTGCCAGCAGCCCTCTAGAGCAGGGGCGCGGCTATGGCTACACCTTC. It codes for CASSPLEQGRGYGYTF.

The table lists this clone with a count of one. The chain links TRBV7-9 to TRBJ1-5; D might be TRBD1 (5 bases). Germline CDR1 reads SEHNR; CDR2 reads FQNEAQ (reference sequence). The CDR3 extends over 14 amino acids. V was clipped by 6 bases and J by 0 bases, with 9 bases between them. CDR3 nucleotide sequence: TGTGCCAGCAGTCAGGACAATAGCAATCAGCCCCAGCATTTT. It is translated as CASSQDNSNQPQHF.

V is TRBV11-3 and J is TRBJ2-5; D ambiguous. Germline CDR1 SGHNT, CDR2 YENEEA. This CDR3 contains 13 residues. Trimming took off 1 base at V and 1 base at J, with 4 bases between the two ends. This chain's CDR3 is CASSLGSQETQYF. The CDR3 DNA follows: TGTGCCAGCAGCTTAGGCAGCCAAGAGACCCAGTACTTC.

The chain employs TRBV4-3 and TRBJ2-7; TRBD2 aligns across 8 bases. The length of the CDR3 is 19 residues. CDR1 and CDR2 from the germline V gene are LGHNA and YSLEER. V was clipped by 4 bases and J by 2 bases; unmatched bases: 19. CDR3 nucleotides: TGCGCCAGCAGCCCCCAGTACCGGGGGGGAGACTATACTACCTACGAGCAGTACTTC. As protein: CASSPQYRGGDYTTYEQYF.

The table lists this clone with a count of one. This chain joins TRBV29-1 and TRBJ1-2; no clear D gene. The CDR3 is made up of 12 amino acids. Trimming cost V 4 bases and J 8 bases, with 14 bases left between them. Germline V gives CDR1 SQVTM, CDR2 ANQGSEA. The chain's CDR3 is CSVGPGLVGYTF. For the CDR3, the DNA is TGCAGCGTTGGGCCGGGGTTGGTGGGCTACACCTTC.

This clone was recorded once. In DNA, the CDR3 is TGTGCCAGCAGCATAAAGACAGGCTACTATGGCTACACCTTC. Residues: CASSIKTGYYGYTF. V gene TRBV13 combines with J gene TRBJ1-2; a weak D match, TRBD1 (6 bases). This CDR3 is 14 amino acids long. Trimming pared 5 bases from V and 3 bases from J, leaving 13 bases between. Germline V gene data show CDR1 as PRHDT and CDR2 as FYEKMQ (reference sequence). The full variable domain, rest sourced from reference TRBV13 and TRBJ1-2, is AAGVIQSPRHLIKEKRETATLKCYPIPRHDTVYWYQQGPGQDPQFLISFYEKMQSDKGSIPDRFSAQQFSDYHSELNMSSLELGDSALYFCASSIKTGYYGYTFGSGTRLTVV.

The V gene is TRBV6-2 or TRBV6-3, the J gene TRBJ1-1; D is possibly TRBD1 (5 bases). The CDR3 consists of 16 residues. Germline CDR1 reads MNHEY; CDR2 reads SVGEGT. V lost 6 bases and J lost 0, with 17 bases in between. CDR3 nucleotides: TGTGCCAGCAGCCCGCTTGACAGCGTTCTGAACACTGAAGCTTTCTTT. This translates into CASSPLDSVLNTEAFF.

This sequence joins TRBV28 and TRBJ1-1; D is unresolved. Per the germline V gene, CDR1 is MDHEN and CDR2 is SYDVKM. The V end was cut by 1 base, the J end by 4 bases, with 7 bases between. The CDR3 is 13 residues long. In DNA, the CDR3 is TGTGCCAGCAGTTTATCGAGGGCCACTGAAGCTTTCTTT. Translation: CASSLSRATEAFF. Combining the CDR3 with reference TRBV28 and TRBJ1-1 gives the whole variable domain DVKVTQSSRYLVKRTGEKVFLECVQDMDHENMFWYRQDPGLGLRLIYFSYDVKMKEKGDIPEGYSVSREKKERFSLILESASTNQTSMYLCASSLSRATEAFFGQGTRLTVV.

This rearrangement joins TRBV28 to TRBJ2-7; D perhaps matches TRBD1 (5 bases). The CDR3 consists of 14 residues. Germline V gives CDR1 MDHEN, CDR2 SYDVKM. Between the trimmed V and J ends, which lost 7 bases and 0 bases, there was a span of 13 bases. The CDR3 nucleotides are TGTGCCAGCACTGACAGCCCCAGCTCCTACGAGCAGTACTTC. Encoded protein: CASTDSPSSYEQYF.

The V call is TRBV6-1, the J call TRBJ1-5; tentatively, D is TRBD1 (5 bases). The germline V gene encodes CDR1 MNHNS and CDR2 SASEGT. This CDR3 region has 13 residues. Trimming took off 2 bases at V and 7 bases at J, with 9 bases between the two ends. CDR3 residues: CASSEQGYQPQHF. The CDR3 nucleotides read TGTGCCAGCAGTGAACAGGGTTACCAGCCCCAGCATTTT.

The chain uses TRBV5-1 and TRBJ2-7; D perhaps matches TRBD1 (6 bases). The CDR3 covers 15 residues. Germline values: CDR1 SGHRS, CDR2 YFSETQ. Trimming pared 2 bases from V and 4 bases from J, leaving 16 bases between. The CDR3 sequence is CASSLLPQGSYEQYF. The DNA for the CDR3 is TGCGCCAGCAGCTTACTTCCACAGGGCTCTTACGAGCAGTACTTC.